In this sample, the clone carrying this T cell receptor beta chain turned up a few times. Its antigen is as yet unknown. Trimming at V came to 6 bases and at J to 2 bases, leaving 9 bases not matched to a gene. The CDR3 is made up of 15 amino acids. CDR1 and CDR2 from the germline V gene are MNHNS and SASEGT. One entry per CDR3 protein, called by TCRdb with MiXCR from the 5' RACE reads. The sample includes about 890,000 distinct CDR3 sequences, about 12% of them seen just once. This sample was taken from a study of identical twins. Study-wide results and limits: Twins showed weaker excess sharing in their beta out-of-frame sequences.

The sample was also reused in another study, on yellow fever vaccine responses in identical twins.

The origin of this receptor is a woman aged 18-29 years in good health. This sequence joins TRBV6-1 and TRBJ1-2; 7 nucleotides align to TRBD1. The sample consisted of PBMCs. The CDR3 nucleotides are TGTGCCAGCAGCCTACTACAGGGGCCCAACTATGGCTACACCTTC. Translating gives CASSLLQGPNYGYTF.